Below, 22 T cell receptor beta chains from the same sample are listed, as sequenced in a study of blood T cell repertoires in COVID-19. Data came from immunoSEQ multiplex PCR; TCRdb stores just in-frame clones and leaves some out. The table records approximately 350,000 clones, about 88% of them present only once. The sample taken for sequencing was peripheral blood. Source of these receptors: a woman in her 70s with COVID-19, enrolled during active disease.

The rearrangement joins TRBV5-6 to TRBJ2-7; D not certain. Germline-derived CDR1 and CDR2 are SGHDT and YYEEEE. The CDR3 consists of 16 residues. The germline V and J ends were trimmed by 0 bases and 0 bases, with 13 bases remaining between them. The CDR3 sequence: CASSLAAGLSSYEQYF. The CDR3 DNA sequence: TGTGCCAGCAGCTTGGCGGCAGGCTTAAGCTCCTACGAGCAGTACTTC.

CDR3 region: CASTTPKRGEAFF. CDR3 nucleotide sequence: TGTGCCAGCACTACCCCGAAAAGGGGTGAAGCTTTCTTT. V is TRBV28 and J is TRBJ1-1, with D perhaps matching TRBD1 (5 bases). CDR1 is MDHEN, CDR2 SYDVKM, per germline. The germline V and J ends were trimmed by 7 bases and 7 bases, with 16 bases remaining between them. The CDR3 contains 13 residues.

The genes are TRBV28 and TRBJ2-7, with a tentative D call TRBD2 (6 bases). V was shortened by 4 bases and J by 3 bases, with 10 bases between the two germline ends. The CDR3 runs to 13 residues. Germline V gene sequence: CDR1 MDHEN, CDR2 SYDVKM. CDR3 nucleotide sequence: TGTGCCAGCAGTTCTGGAGGGAACTACGAGCAGTACTTC. It yields the protein CASSSGGNYEQYF.

The chain has TRBV5-4 and TRBJ2-7; 10 bases align to TRBD1. The length of the CDR3 is 15 residues. Germline V CDR1 and CDR2: SGHNT, YYREEE (reference sequence). V lost 4 bases, J lost 4 bases, and 8 bases stayed unmatched. The CDR3 DNA sequence: TGTGCCAGCAGCCCCCGGGACAGGGGCCCTTACGAGCAGTACTTC. This translates into CASSPRDRGPYEQYF.

Only one count was recorded for this clone. This chain joins TRBV28 and TRBJ2-6, with D uncertain. Germline V gene sequence: CDR1 MDHEN, CDR2 SYDVKM. The CDR3 spans 15 residues. Trimming took 3 bases from V and 0 from J, leaving 6 bases between them. The CDR3 region has the DNA TGTGCCAGCAGTTTCGAACACTCTGGGGCCAACGTCCTGACTTTC. Its protein product is CASSFEHSGANVLTF.

J is TRBJ1-1 and V is TRBV9, with 9 bases fitting TRBD1. Germline values: CDR1 SGDLS, CDR2 YYNGEE. CDR3 length: 15 amino acids. J was trimmed by 1 base and V by 2 bases; bases with no gene match: 3. The CDR3 region is CASSVGQGENTEAFF. CDR3 coding DNA: TGTGCCAGCAGCGTGGGACAGGGAGAGAACACTGAAGCTTTCTTT. The variable domain in full, with the rest retrieved from reference TRBV9 and TRBJ1-1, is DSGVTQTPKHLITATGQRVTLRCSPRSGDLSVYWYQQSLDQGLQFLIQYYNGEERAKGNILERFSAQQFPDLHSELNLSSLELGDSALYFCASSVGQGENTEAFFGQGTRLTVV.

This chain connects TRBV15 to TRBJ1-6; 9 bases match TRBD1. Per the germline V gene, CDR1 is LNHNV and CDR2 is YYDKDF (reference sequence). Trimming cost V 1 base and J 7 bases; bases outside gene matches: 2. This CDR3 spans 15 amino acids. CDR3 amino acids: CATSRGGQGNSPLHF. CDR3 nucleotide sequence: TGTGCCACCAGCAGAGGGGGACAGGGAAATTCACCCCTCCACTTT. Supplemented by reference TRBV15 and TRBJ1-6, the full variable domain reads DAMVIQNPRYQVTQFGKPVTLSCSQTLNHNVMYWYQQKSSQAPKLLFHYYDKDFNNEADTPDNFQSRRPNTSFCFLDIRSPGLGDTAMYLCATSRGGQGNSPLHFGNGTRLTVT.

The chain links TRBV13 to TRBJ2-6, with TRBD2 matching over 14 bases. CDR1 PRHDT and CDR2 FYEKMQ come from the germline V gene (reference sequence). This CDR3 contains 20 residues. Trimming removed 4 bases from V and 0 bases from J; junction bases left unmatched: 8. CDR3 sequence (DNA): TGTGCCAGCAGCTGGGGACTAGCGGGGGCCCCCAGCTCTGGGGCCAACGTCCTGACTTTC. Translated, it gives CASSWGLAGAPSSGANVLTF. Together with reference TRBV13 and TRBJ2-6, the CDR3 gives the full variable domain: AAGVIQSPRHLIKEKRETATLKCYPIPRHDTVYWYQQGPGQDPQFLISFYEKMQSDKGSIPDRFSAQQFSDYHSELNMSSLELGDSALYFCASSWGLAGAPSSGANVLTFGAGSRLTVL.

The rearrangement joins TRBV6-5 to TRBJ1-2, with a tentative D call TRBD1 (5 bases). V gave up 5 bases and J gave up 8 bases, with 18 bases separating them. The CDR3 is 14 amino acids. Germline CDR1 MNHEY, CDR2 SVGAGI. CDR3 nucleotides: TGTGCCAGCAGTCCGCTGGGGCAGGTTGGCGGCTACACCTTC. Translation: CASSPLGQVGGYTF.

The CDR3 protein is CASSPRGGLGTQYF. The CDR3 DNA is TGTGCCAGCAGTCCACGGGGGGGCCTCGGGACGCAGTATTTT. This sequence joins TRBV27 and TRBJ2-3; 8 nucleotides match TRBD2. The CDR3 has 14 residues. Trimming at V came to 5 bases and at J to 9 bases, leaving 10 bases not matched to a gene. CDR1 is MNHEY and CDR2 is SMNVEV in the germline V gene (reference sequence).

This clone was found once. This chain uses TRBV2 with TRBJ1-1; unclear D gene. The length of the CDR3 is 14 residues. Germline loops: CDR1 SNHLY, CDR2 FYNNEI. V was trimmed by 3 bases and J by 4 bases, leaving 12 bases between them. The DNA for the CDR3 is TGTGCCAGCAGTGATACGGGAGGAGTCACTGAAGCTTTCTTT. Translation: CASSDTGGVTEAFF.

This clone showed up many times. This rearrangement joins TRBV2 to TRBJ2-7, with D maybe TRBD2 (6 bases). Trimming took off 6 bases at V and 7 bases at J, with 19 bases between the two ends. Germline V gene lookup returns CDR1 SNHLY and CDR2 FYNNEI. The CDR3 length is 14 residues. CDR3: CASRAEAAGSEQYF. CDR3 bases: TGTGCCAGCAGGGCCGAGGCGGCGGGGAGTGAGCAGTACTTC. The whole variable domain, remainder taken from reference TRBV2 and TRBJ2-7, is EPEVTQTPSHQVTQMGQEVILRCVPISNHLYFYWYRQILGQKVEFLVSFYNNEISEKSEIFDDQFSVERPDGSNFTLKIRSTKLEDSAMYFCASRAEAAGSEQYFGPGTRLTVT.

The gene calls are TRBV3-1 (or the pseudogene TRBV3-2) and TRBJ2-1; D may be TRBD1 (6 bases). Looked up from germline, CDR1 is LGHDT and CDR2 is YNNKEL (reference sequence). V was trimmed by 4 bases and J by 2 bases, leaving 15 bases between them. The CDR3 is made up of 16 amino acids. The chain's CDR3 is CASSPDLGGTYNEQFF. Written as DNA, the CDR3 is TGTGCCAGCAGCCCCGATCTAGGGGGAACCTACAATGAGCAGTTCTTC.

J is TRBJ2-3 and V is TRBV27; 9 bases are a match to TRBD2. V lost 7 bases and J lost 6; bases outside the gene matches: 8. Germline V gene lookup returns CDR1 MNHEY and CDR2 SMNVEV (reference sequence). The CDR3 contains 14 residues. The CDR3 loop reads CASIEAGGPDTQYF. In DNA, the CDR3 is TGTGCCAGCATAGAAGCGGGGGGACCTGATACGCAGTATTTT.

This chain joins TRBV6-5 and TRBJ1-2; 7 nucleotides align to TRBD1. V dropped 0 bases and J dropped 2; count of bases not matched to a gene: 6. Germline-derived CDR1 and CDR2 are MNHEY and SVGAGI. The CDR3 runs to 16 residues. Here the CDR3 DNA reads TGTGCCAGCAGTTACTCGGTTGAGGGACAGAACTATGGCTACACCTTC. This sequence encodes CASSYSVEGQNYGYTF.

V usage is TRBV18 and J usage is TRBJ1-1, with D unclear. Trimming pared 2 bases from V and 4 bases from J, leaving 8 bases between. Germline lookup yields CDR1 KGHSH and CDR2 LQKENI. The CDR3 has 13 amino acids. CDR3 nucleotide sequence: TGTGCCAGCTCACCAAATCTTGTCACTGAAGCTTTCTTT. It encodes CASSPNLVTEAFF.

Written as DNA, the CDR3 is TGCGCCAGCAGCTCGACAGGGGTGGCCTACGAGCAGTACTTC. Amino acids: CASSSTGVAYEQYF. This rearrangement joins TRBV5-1 to TRBJ2-7, with 8 bases fitting TRBD1. The CDR3 spans 14 residues. Germline V CDR1 and CDR2: SGHRS, YFSETQ. V lost 3 bases, J lost 2 bases, and 4 bases stayed unmatched.

Comments on this clone: Lacking the conserved final phenylalanine or tryptophan, this CDR3 likely reflects a read error. The limits of the CDR3 on the DNA are not certain, so only TCRdb's listed CDR3 is given. The rearrangement uses TRBV6-1 and TRBJ1-1; TRBD1 is the table's D call, not checked against the DNA. The CDR3 has 11 residues if both end residues are counted. Germline V CDR1 and CDR2: MNHNS, SASEGT. The CDR3 loop is CASSELDTPLA.

The gene calls are TRBV5-1 and TRBJ2-5; a possible D gene is TRBD2 (6 bases). Germline loops: CDR1 SGHRS, CDR2 YFSETQ. CDR3 length: 14 amino acids. Trimming stripped 5 bases from V and 1 base from J, with 12 bases between. The CDR3 DNA reads TGCGCCAGCAGTGACGGGGGTTCCCAAGAGACCCAGTACTTC. Amino acid sequence: CASSDGGSQETQYF.

The V and J genes are TRBV7-6 and TRBJ1-3, with TRBD1 matching over 9 bases. The CDR3 loop spans 14 amino acids. V gave up 5 bases and J gave up 2 bases; unmatched junction bases: 1. CDR1 and CDR2 (germline): SGHVS, FNYEAQ. The CDR3 nucleotides are TGTGCCAGCAGCGGGACAGGGACTGGAAACACCATATATTTT. Protein sequence: CASSGTGTGNTIYF.

The CDR3 bases are TGTGCCAGCAGCTTAGGCAGCAGGGAAGCTAACTATGGCTACACCTTC. Translated, it gives CASSLGSREANYGYTF. This chain connects TRBV7-9 to TRBJ1-2; D is possibly TRBD1 (5 bases). The CDR3 sequence is 16 residues long. V lost 1 base and J 0 bases, leaving 12 bases between the germline ends. CDR1 is SEHNR and CDR2 is FQNEAQ in the germline V gene (reference sequence).

DNA of the CDR3: TGCAGCGTTTTTGAAGGCCCGCTAGGCTATGGCTACACCTTC. Amino acid sequence: CSVFEGPLGYGYTF. The chain links TRBV29-1 to TRBJ1-2, with D hard to call. V lost 5 bases and J lost 4, with 17 bases in between. Germline V gene data show CDR1 as SQVTM and CDR2 as ANQGSEA. There are 14 residues in the CDR3.